The 11 T cell receptor delta chains presented below share a single source sample, sequenced in a study of γδ T cells in repeated Plasmodium falciparum infection (dated by TCRdb to the early 2020s). Vgamma9/Vdelta2+ and Vdelta2-negative gammadelta T cell populations were flow-sorted from peripheral blood mononuclear cells for bulk TCR repertoire analysis. Library generation was performed with multiplex PCR. Sequencing was performed on an Illumina MiSeq. The public reads were reprocessed by TCRdb using CATT, and rows of matching DNA were later combined. The sample table records about 93,000 delta-chain clones; 0.9% to 1% of these occur just once. The top ten hold over 8.5% of the sample. What was sequenced was gamma-delta T cells from blood. The source of these receptors is a pool of human donors (malaria-infected and uninfected, not separated).

This clone was detected only a few times. This likely traces to a read error, being one base from a far larger clone. Other DNA sequences in this specimen translate into the identical CDR3. The gene calls are TRDV2 and TRDJ1; 13 bases align to TRDD3. TCRdb supplies no J gene; here it was assigned by aligning the nucleotide sequence to germline. Trimming removed 0 bases from V and 4 bases from J; junction bases left unmatched: 19. The CDR3 is 21 amino acids. CDR1 and CDR2 from the germline V gene are GEAIGNYY and EKD. The CDR3 region has the DNA TGTGCCTGTGACACCGTGTACGGGCCGGTACTGGGGGATACGCTAATCGATAAACTCATCTTT. It yields the protein CACDTVYGPVLGDTLIDKLIF.

This clone was observed a few times. For this DNA, TCRdb reports the protein of a much larger clone, which diverges at residue 12, most likely from a read error; the protein presented here is translated directly from the DNA. J is TRDJ1 and V is TRDV1; possible D gene TRDD2, 7 bases. Germline V lookup: CDR1 TSWWSYY, CDR2 QGS. Between the trimmed V and J ends, which lost 1 base and 0 bases, there was a span of 33 bases. This CDR3 contains 23 residues. The CDR3 spells CALGEPFPTTGPWGWGHTDKLIF. The CDR3 nucleotides are TGTGCTCTTGGGGAACCGTTTCCTACTACCGGCCCCTGGGGCTGGGGACACACCGATAAACTCATCTTT.

This clone showed up just a few times. The TCRdb protein comes from a much larger clone and disagrees with this DNA's translation at residue 6, likely due to a read error; the protein given here is derived from the DNA. This chain connects TRDV2 to TRDJ1; 12 positions agree with TRDD3. The J gene is absent in TCRdb and was assigned here via DNA matching to germline. Germline CDR1 reads GEAIGNYY; CDR2 reads EKD. V was pared by 0 bases and J by 1 base, with 8 bases of the junction left unmatched. The CDR3 extends over 18 amino acids. The CDR3 nucleotides are TGTGCCTGTGACACCGCGACCTGGGGGATACGCCGCACCGATAAACTCATCTTT. It codes for CACDTATWGIRRTDKLIF.

Details on this clone: The protein TCRdb gives is from a much larger clone and does not agree with this DNA's translation at residue 19, likely a read error; the protein shown here comes from the DNA. The chain couples TRDV1 to TRDJ1; 8 nucleotides align to TRDD3. The J gene, absent from TCRdb, was called here by matching the DNA to germline. Unmatched junction bases numbered 30, after V lost 0 bases and J lost 3 bases. The germline V gene encodes CDR1 TSWWSYY and CDR2 QGS. The CDR3 spans 24 residues. This chain's CDR3 is CALGELTLGDYWYWGAQYADKLIF. The CDR3 DNA reads TGTGCTCTTGGGGAACTAACTCTGGGGGACTACTGGTACTGGGGGGCCCAGTACGCCGATAAACTCATCTTT.

This clone showed up many times. TCRdb shows a much larger clone's protein in place of this DNA's translation, and the two differ at residue 4, likely through a read error; the protein shown is translated from the DNA. V gene TRDV2 combines with J gene TRDJ1; D unclear. No J gene is reported in TCRdb; it was inferred here by comparing the DNA with germline. The germline V gene has CDR1 GEAIGNYY and CDR2 EKD. This CDR3 is 16 amino acids long. CDR3 protein: CACGTHLTKNTDKLIF. CDR3 DNA sequence: TGTGCCTGTGGCACCCACCTGACAAAAAACACCGATAAACTCATCTTT.

The sample holds many counts of this clone. A read error likely explains why the TCRdb protein, taken from a much larger clone, differs from this DNA's translation at residue 12; the protein shown is translated from the DNA. The gene calls are TRDV2 and TRDJ1; 7 bases fit TRDD3. The CDR3 totals 15 residues. The germline V gene has CDR1 GEAIGNYY and CDR2 EKD. CDR3 nucleotide sequence: TGTGCCTGTGACACTGGGGGACCGGACACCGATAGACTCATCTTT. Translating it yields CACDTGGPDTDRLIF.

This clone has more than one count but fewer than ten. TCRdb's listed protein matches a much larger clone and diverges from this DNA's translation at residue 10, likely through a read error; the protein shown comes from the DNA. CDR3 coding DNA: TGTGCTCTTGGGGAAAAACGGCGTTGTCCTGGGGGATATGAAGGAACTTATAAACTCATCTTT. The encoded protein is CALGEKRRCPGGYEGTYKLIF. This chain uses TRDV1 with TRDJ1; TRDD3 aligns across 10 bases. The CDR3 runs 21 residues. The germline CDR1 and CDR2 sequences are TSWWSYY and QGS. The J segment lost 6 bases and the V segment lost 2 bases, leaving 24 bases of the junction unmatched.

This clone was seen a handful of times. The protein given by TCRdb reflects a much larger clone and differs at residue 17 from this DNA's translation, likely from a read error; the protein shown is the DNA's translation. The J gene is TRDJ3, the V gene TRDV2; 8 positions match TRDD3. TCRdb records no J gene; here it was assigned by comparing the DNA to germline. This CDR3 region has 23 residues. The germline CDR1 and CDR2 sequences are GEAIGNYY and EKD. The CDR3 protein is CACDTNPSTPGIRFSWGTRQMFF. CDR3 nucleotides: TGTGCCTGTGACACCAACCCTTCGACGCCAGGGATACGCTTCTCCTGGGGCACCCGACAGATGTTTTTC.

This clone was picked up a small number of times. This DNA's translation and the protein TCRdb lists, from a much larger clone, do not match at residue 17, likely due to a read error; the protein shown is translated from the DNA. The chain uses TRDV2 and TRDJ1, with TRDD3 matching over 13 bases. TCRdb records no J gene; here it was assigned by comparing the DNA to germline. The CDR3 covers 22 residues. V shed 0 bases, J shed 3 bases, and the junction held 21 bases outside the gene matches. The germline V gene encodes CDR1 GEAIGNYY and CDR2 EKD. The CDR3 DNA sequence: TGTGCCTGTGACACCCTTAAGAATCCCGTACTGGGGGATACGCACCAGGCCGATAAACTCATCTTT. This codes for CACDTLKNPVLGDTHQADKLIF.

This clone came up many times. This DNA translates differently at residue 4 from the TCRdb protein, which is that of a much larger clone; a read error is likely, and the protein shown is the DNA's own translation. This chain connects TRDV2 to TRDJ1; D is unclear. Per germline, CDR1 GEAIGNYY and CDR2 EKD. This CDR3 spans 15 amino acids. The CDR3 DNA is TGTGCCTGTGGCACCCCCCGGGGTTACACCGATAAACTCATCTTT. It yields the protein CACGTPRGYTDKLIF.

To note about this clone: This DNA translates differently at residue 13 from the TCRdb protein, which is that of a much larger clone; a read error is likely, and the protein shown is the DNA's own translation. This sample includes further DNA sequences coding for the same CDR3. The gene calls are TRDV2 and TRDJ1, with TRDD3 matching over 11 bases. No J gene is reported in TCRdb; it was inferred here by comparing the DNA with germline. This CDR3 has 17 residues. Looked up from germline, CDR1 is GEAIGNYY and CDR2 is EKD. This CDR3 is CACDLVLGDSTTEKLIF. As DNA, the CDR3 is TGTGCCTGTGACCTGGTACTGGGGGATAGCACGACCGAGAAACTCATCTTT.